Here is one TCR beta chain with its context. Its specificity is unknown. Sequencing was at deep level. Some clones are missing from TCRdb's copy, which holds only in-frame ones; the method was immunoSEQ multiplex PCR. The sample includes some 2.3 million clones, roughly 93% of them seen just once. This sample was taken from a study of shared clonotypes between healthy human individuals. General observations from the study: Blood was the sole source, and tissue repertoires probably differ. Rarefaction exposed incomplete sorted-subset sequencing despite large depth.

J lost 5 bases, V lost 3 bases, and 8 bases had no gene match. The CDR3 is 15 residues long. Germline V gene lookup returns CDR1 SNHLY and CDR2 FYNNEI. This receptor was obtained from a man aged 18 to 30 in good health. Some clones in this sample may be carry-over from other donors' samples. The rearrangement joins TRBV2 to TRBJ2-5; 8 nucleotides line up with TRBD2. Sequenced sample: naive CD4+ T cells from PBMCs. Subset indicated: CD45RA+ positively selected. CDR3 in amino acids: CASSDLAGGEETQYF. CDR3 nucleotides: TGTGCCAGCAGTGATTTGGCGGGAGGTGAGGAGACCCAGTACTTC.